Below, one T cell receptor (beta chain) is given with its context. Per the study methods: Estimates of nucleated cell counts were drawn from the amplification of reference gene primers. The protocol was immunoSEQ multiplex PCR, while the TCRdb copy is restricted to in-frame clones and leaves out a portion. For V, J and clone size, that table is used; D and trimming come from the DNA. Of around 170,000 clones in the sample, 80% to 90% were seen once. Trimming shortened V by 3 bases and J by 4 bases, and 6 bases separated the two germline ends. In germline, CDR1 is LGHDT, CDR2 YNNKEL (reference sequence). The CDR3 has 13 residues. This sample was taken from a study of blood T cell repertoires in COVID-19. Study details: COVID-19 samples collected from the United States, Italy and Spain covered acute and convalescent phases. T cells, B-cell-depleted T cells, or PBMCs supplied cDNA or gDNA.

The sample was peripheral blood. The sequence came from a man over 45 with active or convalescent COVID-19. The chain employs TRBV3-1 (or the pseudogene TRBV3-2) and TRBJ2-2; D is undetermined. CDR3 coding DNA: TGTGCCAGCAGCCACCAAATCACCGGGGAGCTGTTTTTT. Its protein is CASSHQITGELFF.